This is a list of T cell receptor beta chains from one sample in a study of T-cell reconstitution after alpha-beta-depleted transplantation in children. MiXCR, applied by TCRdb to the PCR reads, yields one record per CDR3 protein. This table holds around 190,000 distinct CDR3 sequences, about 7% found once. The starting material was PBMCs, obtained before TCRalphabeta/CD19-depleted stem cell transplant. These receptors were collected from a boy aged 2 to 9 with acute lymphoblastic leukemia, due to receive a stem cell transplant. The CDR3 runs from the conserved cysteine through the conserved F or W. The D gene is left open where the match is weak. Clone sizes are given selectively: once, few, many, or a class where the clone is expanded.

v_call	cdr3_length	clone_size	j_call	d_call	cdr3_nt	cdr3_aa
TRBV15	14	many	TRBJ1-5	NA	TGTGCCACCAGCCTGGACAGAAGCAATCAGCCCCAGCATTTT	CATSLDRSNQPQHF
TRBV5-1	16	NA	TRBJ1-6	NA	TGCGCCAGCAGCTTGGCCGGGGGGACTTCCAATTCACCCCTCCACTTT	CASSLAGGTSNSPLHF
TRBV6-2/TRBV6-3	14	many	TRBJ2-1	TRBD1	TGTGCCAGCAGGGTTCGGACAGGTGGGGATGAGCAGTTCTTC	CASRVRTGGDEQFF
TRBV5-1	19	many	TRBJ2-3	TRBD2	TGCGCCAGCAGCTTGGCCGTTGAGTCGGCGGGAGGGCCCCGAGATACGCAGTATTTT	CASSLAVESAGGPRDTQYF
TRBV6-2/TRBV6-3	13	many	TRBJ2-1	NA	TGTGCCAGCAGTTACGACTCCTACAATGAGCAGTTCTTC	CASSYDSYNEQFF
TRBV6-5	15	many	TRBJ2-1	TRBD1	TGTGCCAGCAGTTGGGGACAGTCGCGCTACAATGAGCAGTTCTTC	CASSWGQSRYNEQFF
TRBV6-2/TRBV6-3	17	NA	TRBJ2-1	TRBD1	TGTGCCAGCAGTGCGTGGACAGGGGGCGCGGGATACAATGAGCAGTTCTTC	CASSAWTGGAGYNEQFF
TRBV20-1	13	NA	TRBJ2-3	NA	TGCAGTGCTAGTCGACCAAGCACAGATACGCAGTATTTT	CSASRPSTDTQYF
TRBV11-2	14	many	TRBJ2-6	TRBD1	TGTGCCAGCAGCTCGACAGGGGGGGCCAACGTCCTGACTTTC	CASSSTGGANVLTF
TRBV5-1	14	NA	TRBJ1-1	NA	TGCGCCAGCCGCAGGGCAGTCATGAACACTGAAGCTTTCTTT	CASRRAVMNTEAFF
TRBV20-1	16	many	TRBJ2-3	NA	TGCAGTGCTAGCCAGGGGAGGTTATCTGGCACAGATACGCAGTATTTT	CSASQGRLSGTDTQYF
TRBV28	15	NA	TRBJ2-7	TRBD2	TGTGCCATGGGCTTGGGGCTAGCGGGATTCTACGAGCAGTACTTC	CAMGLGLAGFYEQYF
TRBV20-1	13	many	TRBJ2-3	TRBD2	TGCAGTGCTATTTGGGGGGGAATAGATACGCAGTATTTT	CSAIWGGIDTQYF
TRBV5-1	14	many	TRBJ1-4	NA	TGCGCCAGCAGCTCTTCACCTAATAATGAAAACCTGTTTTTT	CASSSSPNNENLFF
TRBV20-1	15	NA	TRBJ2-7	TRBD1	TGCAGTGCCGCTAACCGGGACAGGGGGCTTTACGAGCAGTACTTC	CSAANRDRGLYEQYF
TRBV24-1	16	few	TRBJ2-5	TRBD1	TGTGCCACCAGTGATTACGGGACAGGGGCCCAAGAGACCCAGTACTTC	CATSDYGTGAQETQYF
TRBV29-1	12	many	TRBJ1-2	NA	TGCAGCTCTCAAGACCCGGACTATGGCTACACCTTC	CSSQDPDYGYTF
TRBV5-1	15	many	TRBJ2-7	TRBD2	TGCGCCAGCAGCGGAGCGGGGGGGCCCTCCTACGAGCAGTACTTC	CASSGAGGPSYEQYF
TRBV2	16	many	TRBJ2-3	TRBD2	TGTGCCAGCACCGAGCTCGCGGGGGGGAGCACAGATACGCAGTATTTT	CASTELAGGSTDTQYF
TRBV11-2	14	many	TRBJ2-5	NA	TGTGCCAGCAGCCCCCGGGACTTCCAAGAGACCCAGTACTTC	CASSPRDFQETQYF
TRBV12-3/TRBV12-4	14	many	TRBJ2-2	NA	TGTGCCAGCAAAGAGGACATCCCGAGGGGGGAGCTGTTTTTT	CASKEDIPRGELFF
TRBV7-6	15	few	TRBJ1-5	NA	TGTGCCAGCAGCTTAGAGGCAGGAATTTATCAGCCCCAGCATTTT	CASSLEAGIYQPQHF
TRBV4-2	13	many	TRBJ1-5	NA	TGTGCCAGCAGCCAAGGGGGAGAACAGCCCCAGCATTTT	CASSQGGEQPQHF
TRBV7-9	15	many	TRBJ1-6	NA	TGTGCCAGCAGCTTAGTAGGTGTCACCGATCAACCCCTCCACTTT	CASSLVGVTDQPLHF
TRBV4-2	17	many	TRBJ2-7	TRBD2	TGTGCCAGCAGCCAAGATCAAGTTGCGGGAGGGTCCTACGAGCAGTACTTC	CASSQDQVAGGSYEQYF
TRBV7-2	14	many	TRBJ2-3	TRBD2	TGTGCCAGCAGCTTAGGACTAGCCACAGATACGCAGTATTTT	CASSLGLATDTQYF
TRBV20-1	15	many	TRBJ2-3	NA	TGCAGTGCTCATTTAGGCTCATCTGGCACAGATACGCAGTATTTT	CSAHLGSSGTDTQYF
TRBV29-1	12	many	TRBJ1-2	NA	TGCAGCGTCTCACCGACACTGTATGGCTACACCTTC	CSVSPTLYGYTF
TRBV7-2	17	few	TRBJ2-3	TRBD2	TGTGCCAGCAGCTTGAGAGCTAGCGGGGCGGCCACAGATACGCAGTATTTT	CASSLRASGAATDTQYF
TRBV5-1	12	many	TRBJ2-7	NA	TGCGCCAGCAGCTTGGAACGCAACGAGCAGTACTTC	CASSLERNEQYF
TRBV3-1	16	many	TRBJ2-3	NA	TGTGCCAGCAGCCAAAGCCGGGACACGAAGGCAGATACGCAGTATTTT	CASSQSRDTKADTQYF
TRBV20-1	13	many	TRBJ2-7	NA	TGCAGTGCTAGGTCCGGGACCTCCTACGAGCAGTACTTC	CSARSGTSYEQYF
TRBV12-3/TRBV12-4	14	NA	TRBJ2-7	TRBD2	TGTGCCAGCAGTCCGACTAGCGCAGGATACGAGCAGTACTTC	CASSPTSAGYEQYF